These 27 T cell receptor beta chains came from one sample sequenced in a study of OX40 agonist ivuxolimab in advanced cancers. This table comes from immunoSEQ multiplex PCR, and its TCRdb copy is limited to in-frame clones, with some not included. The sample has tens of thousands of clones, around 90% seen once. Material: CD4+ or CD8+ T cells sorted from blood, obtained in a trial of the OX40 agonist ivuxolimab. The receptors were gathered from an adult with an advanced solid tumor such as melanoma, head and neck, liver or kidney cancer.

This clone occurred once. V is TRBV20-1 and J is TRBJ1-2; unclear D gene. The ends were cut back, 1 base at V and 4 bases at J, with 4 bases in the middle. Germline V gives CDR1 DFQATT, CDR2 SNEGSKA (reference sequence). The CDR3 totals 11 residues. CDR3 in amino acids: CSARGPYGYTF. CDR3 in DNA: TGCAGTGCTAGAGGGCCCTATGGCTACACCTTC.

The chain is built from TRBV7-9 and TRBJ2-7; 9 nucleotides line up with TRBD2. The CDR3 sequence is 15 residues long. Per germline, CDR1 SEHNR and CDR2 FQNEAQ (reference sequence). The V segment lost 0 bases and the J segment 2 bases; nucleotides outside the gene matches: 2. The CDR3 bases are TGTGCCAGCAGCTTAGCGGTAGCGGGAGCCTACGAGCAGTACTTC. It codes for CASSLAVAGAYEQYF.

V is TRBV30 and J is TRBJ2-5; 7 positions agree with TRBD2. The end of the DNA aligns better with TRBJ2-7, so the J call may be wrong. The CDR3 has 14 amino acids. Germline CDR1 GTSNPN, CDR2 SVGIG (reference sequence). CDR3 nucleotides: TGTGCCTGGAGTGTGCTCCGGGGGGCCTACGAGCAGTACTTC. It translates to CAWSVLRGAYEQYF.

V usage is TRBV6-4 and J usage is TRBJ2-2, with TRBD2 matching over 8 bases. Trimming at V came to 3 bases and at J to 4 bases, leaving 4 bases not matched to a gene. Germline V CDR1 and CDR2: MRHNA, SNTAGT. CDR3 size: 15 residues. CDR3 protein: CASSEAGGGTGELFF. The CDR3 nucleotides are TGTGCCAGCAGTGAGGCGGGAGGAGGCACCGGGGAGCTGTTTTTT.

The chain employs TRBV27 and TRBJ2-1; 8 nucleotides line up with TRBD2. The CDR3 covers 15 residues. Trimming took 5 bases from V and 8 from J; bases not matched to a gene: 11. The V gene's germline CDR1 is MNHEY and CDR2 SMNVEV (reference sequence). The CDR3 DNA is TGTGCCAGCAGTCCTGAGCGGGAGCAGTCCGATGAGCAGTTCTTC. Translating it yields CASSPEREQSDEQFF.

In the case of this clone: This sample also contains other DNA sequences that code for the same CDR3. The chain is built from TRBV11-2 and TRBJ2-7, with D perhaps matching TRBD2 (5 bases). The CDR3 extends over 12 amino acids. V lost 2 bases, J lost 5 bases, and 7 bases lay in between. Germline CDR1 and CDR2: SGHAT and FQNNGV. The CDR3: CASSLTGNEQYF. CDR3 in DNA: TGTGCCAGCAGCTTAACGGGGAACGAGCAGTACTTC.

The chain is built from TRBV7-6 and TRBJ1-4; 10 positions agree with TRBD1. V lost 1 base, J lost 7 bases, and 3 bases stayed unmatched. Germline lookup yields CDR1 SGHVS and CDR2 FNYEAQ. The CDR3 spans 15 residues. The CDR3 region is CASSLETGGREKLFF. The DNA for the CDR3 is TGTGCCAGCAGCTTAGAGACAGGGGGCCGTGAAAAACTGTTTTTT. Complete variable domain (other parts from reference TRBV7-6 and TRBJ1-4): GAGVSQSPRYKVTKRGQDVALRCDPISGHVSLYWYRQALGQGPEFLTYFNYEAQQDKSGLPNDRFSAERPEGSISTLTIQRTEQRDSAMYRCASSLETGGREKLFFGSGTQLSVL.

The rearrangement joins TRBV15 to TRBJ1-4, with a tentative D call TRBD1 (6 bases). The V gene's germline CDR1 is LNHNV and CDR2 YYDKDF (reference sequence). V shed 1 base and J shed 7 bases, with 13 bases lying between them. The length of the CDR3 is 15 residues. The CDR3 DNA sequence: TGTGCCACCAGCAGAGCTAACAGGGTGGGTGAAAAACTGTTTTTT. Protein: CATSRANRVGEKLFF.

The V call is TRBV27, the J call TRBJ1-5, with D possibly TRBD1 on 5 matching bases. Germline CDR1 and CDR2: MNHEY and SMNVEV (reference sequence). The CDR3 is 13 amino acids. Trimming stripped 3 bases from V and 5 bases from J, with 8 bases between. CDR3 coding DNA: TGTGCCAGCAGTTTCGGGGGGGATCAGCCCCAGCATTTT. Protein sequence: CASSFGGDQPQHF.

The chain links TRBV4-1 to TRBJ2-2; either TRBD1 or TRBD2 may supply D (5 bases each). Between the trimmed V and J ends, which lost 2 bases and 3 bases, there was a span of 13 bases. This CDR3 is 16 amino acids long. CDR1 is MGHRA, CDR2 YSYEKL, per germline. The CDR3 region is CASSQTPGTDTGELFF. The CDR3 nucleotides are TGCGCCAGCAGCCAAACTCCCGGGACGGACACCGGGGAGCTGTTTTTT.

This clone is a singleton in its sample. The genes are TRBV27 and TRBJ2-1, with a weak D call TRBD2 (6 bases). Germline lookup yields CDR1 MNHEY and CDR2 SMNVEV (reference sequence). CDR3 length: 13 amino acids. V was pared by 5 bases and J by 9 bases, with 14 bases between. The CDR3 is CASSTIAEFEQFF. As DNA, the CDR3 is TGTGCCAGCAGTACAATAGCGGAGTTTGAGCAGTTCTTC.

This chain uses TRBV28 with TRBJ2-7, with TRBD2 matching over 10 bases. Germline V gene sequence: CDR1 MDHEN, CDR2 SYDVKM. This CDR3 region has 15 residues. The junction had 11 bases not matched to a gene; V was cut back by 6 bases and J by 6 bases. CDR3 loop: CASSLGGTSAFEQYF. The CDR3 DNA follows: TGTGCCAGCAGCCTAGGGGGGACTAGCGCATTCGAGCAGTACTTC.

The rearrangement joins TRBV25-1 to TRBJ2-7; D may be TRBD2 (5 bases). Germline values: CDR1 MGHDK, CDR2 SYGVNS. Trimming left V 7 bases short and J 6 bases short, with 10 bases between. This CDR3 is 11 amino acids long. The CDR3 sequence: CASIFGIEQYF. DNA for the CDR3: TGTGCCAGCATATTCGGGATCGAGCAGTACTTC.

The chain is built from TRBV7-8 and TRBJ2-1, with a possible D match to TRBD2 (5 bases). Trimming took off 4 bases at V and 10 bases at J, with 17 bases between the two ends. Germline CDR1 and CDR2: SGHVS and FQNEAQ. The CDR3 is 14 residues long. The CDR3 bases are TGTGCCAGCAGCTCGGTCACAGCTTGGGAGGAGCAGTTCTTC. Amino acids: CASSSVTAWEEQFF.

The count of this clone is one. The CDR3 loop is CASSLERGPPNEQFF. CDR3 sequence (DNA): TGCGCCAGCAGCTTGGAACGGGGGCCCCCCAATGAGCAGTTCTTC. This chain uses TRBV5-1 with TRBJ2-1; perhaps D is TRBD1 or TRBD2 (6 bases each). V lost 0 bases and J 6 bases, leaving 13 bases between the germline ends. CDR3 length: 15 amino acids. Per the germline V gene, CDR1 is SGHRS and CDR2 is YFSETQ. The full variable domain, its missing parts supplied by reference TRBV5-1 and TRBJ2-1, is KAGVTQTPRYLIKTRGQQVTLSCSPISGHRSVSWYQQTPGQGLQFLFEYFSETQRNKGNFPGRFSGRQFSNSRSEMNVSTLELGDSALYLCASSLERGPPNEQFFGPGTRLTVL.

This chain uses TRBV2 with TRBJ1-1; D gene ambiguous. The CDR3 runs to 13 residues. Trimming removed 9 bases from V and 4 bases from J, with 15 bases in between. CDR1 is SNHLY, CDR2 FYNNEI, per germline. The CDR3 DNA sequence: TGTGCCAGAAAAGGTCGCGGAGTCACTGAAGCTTTCTTT. This sequence encodes CARKGRGVTEAFF.

The gene calls are TRBV25-1 and TRBJ2-5, with TRBD2 matching 11 bases. V shed 1 base and J 5 bases; nucleotides not matched to a gene: 9. Germline CDR1 and CDR2: MGHDK and SYGVNS. The CDR3 runs to 17 residues. This CDR3 reads CASSEWLVAGGMETQYF. The CDR3 nucleotides are TGTGCCAGCAGTGAATGGTTGGTAGCGGGAGGGATGGAGACCCAGTACTTC.

The chain recombines TRBV5-4 with TRBJ2-1; D may be TRBD1 (5 bases). Trimming shortened V by 5 bases and J by 0 bases, and 15 bases separated the two germline ends. Looked up from germline, CDR1 is SGHNT and CDR2 is YYREEE (reference sequence). This CDR3 spans 16 amino acids. Here the CDR3 reads CASRAQGMGSYNEQFF. The CDR3 coding sequence is TGTGCCAGCAGAGCCCAGGGAATGGGCTCCTACAATGAGCAGTTCTTC.

The rearrangement uses TRBV5-4 and TRBJ2-1; D is undetermined. Trimming left V 4 bases short and J 8 bases short, with 13 bases between. In germline, CDR1 is SGHNT, CDR2 YYREEE (reference sequence). The length of the CDR3 is 13 residues. The CDR3 spells CASSGRMSDEQFF. CDR3 coding DNA: TGTGCCAGCAGCGGACGAATGAGCGATGAGCAGTTCTTC.

This chain connects TRBV28 to TRBJ1-6; D unresolved. This CDR3 contains 16 residues. Trimming took 4 bases from V and 7 from J, leaving 17 bases between them. The germline CDR1 and CDR2 sequences are MDHEN and SYDVKM. CDR3 coding DNA: TGTGCCAGCAGTTCCCCCCCATTGGGCAGAAATTCACCCCTCCACTTT. Its translation is CASSSPPLGRNSPLHF.

The rearrangement uses TRBV5-1 and TRBJ2-1; D gene uncertain. Per germline, CDR1 SGHRS and CDR2 YFSETQ. The CDR3 spans 12 residues. V dropped 6 bases and J dropped 8 bases, with 12 bases sitting between them. The DNA for the CDR3 is TGCGCCAGCACGGAAAATCTGGATGAGCAGTTCTTC. It specifies CASTENLDEQFF.

The V call is TRBV5-8, the J call TRBJ1-5; 11 nucleotides match TRBD1. V was clipped by 4 bases and J by 1 base; unmatched bases: 1. This CDR3 has 15 amino acids. Germline CDR1 reads SGHTS; CDR2 reads YDEGEE. The CDR3 region has the DNA TGTGCCAGCAGCCGGGACAGGGGGAGCAATCAGCCCCAGCATTTT. It translates to CASSRDRGSNQPQHF.

This chain links TRBV6-1 with TRBJ1-2; possible D gene TRBD1, 5 bases. Per the germline V gene, CDR1 is MNHNS and CDR2 is SASEGT. V lost 1 base and J lost 0, with 6 bases in between. The CDR3 contains 14 residues. CDR3 nucleotides: TGTGCCAGCAGTGAAGGGGGACCTAACTATGGCTACACCTTC. Translating it yields CASSEGGPNYGYTF.

This clone was observed a single time. The chain recombines TRBV18 with TRBJ2-4; no definite D call. CDR3 length equals 15 residues. V was pared by 0 bases and J by 0 bases, with 6 bases between. Germline V gene data show CDR1 as KGHSH and CDR2 as LQKENI. CDR3: CASSPPLLAKNIQYF. CDR3 nucleotide sequence: TGTGCCAGCTCACCACCATTGTTAGCCAAAAACATTCAGTACTTC.

The V gene is TRBV7-6, the J gene TRBJ2-1; 9 nucleotides align to TRBD1. The V segment lost 3 bases and the J segment 2 bases; nucleotides outside the gene matches: 5. CDR1 SGHVS and CDR2 FNYEAQ come from the germline V gene. The CDR3 extends over 16 amino acids. This CDR3 reads CASSLQQGAAYNEQFF. The CDR3 DNA sequence: TGTGCCAGCAGCTTGCAACAGGGGGCGGCCTACAATGAGCAGTTCTTC. Using reference TRBV7-6 and TRBJ2-1 for the parts outside the CDR3, the full variable domain is GAGVSQSPRYKVTKRGQDVALRCDPISGHVSLYWYRQALGQGPEFLTYFNYEAQQDKSGLPNDRFSAERPEGSISTLTIQRTEQRDSAMYRCASSLQQGAAYNEQFFGPGTRLTVL.

The rearrangement links TRBV5-1 to TRBJ2-5; 8 bases fit TRBD2. The assigned J gene may be wrong: the sequence end matches TRBJ2-7 better. Germline V lookup: CDR1 SGHRS, CDR2 YFSETQ. The CDR3 extends over 14 amino acids. The CDR3 bases are TGCGCCAGCAGCTTGCTGGGACTAGTCTACGAGCAGTACTTC. This encodes CASSLLGLVYEQYF.

The rearrangement joins TRBV29-1 to TRBJ1-4, with D unresolved. Germline assignment: CDR1 SQVTM and CDR2 ANQGSEA. The CDR3 is made up of 13 amino acids. V dropped 0 bases and J dropped 3 bases, with 5 bases sitting between them. The CDR3 protein is CSVEESPNEKLFF. DNA of the CDR3: TGCAGCGTTGAAGAGTCACCTAATGAAAAACTGTTTTTT.